Listed here is a single T cell receptor (beta chain). TCRdb analysed the 5' RACE reads with MiXCR anew, one entry per CDR3 protein. This table has 500,000 to 650,000 distinct CDR3 sequences, over 9% appearing once. The sample belongs to a study of T cells after yellow fever vaccination. This CDR3 is built from 14 residues. V lost 5 bases, J lost 5 bases, and 6 bases stayed unmatched. Germline V gives CDR1 MNHEY, CDR2 SMNVEV (reference sequence). The J gene is TRBJ2-3, the V gene TRBV27, with TRBD2 matching 8 bases. The receptor was isolated from a man aged 25-45 years who received the YFV17D yellow fever vaccine. Sequenced here: PBMCs, sampled on the day of the yellow fever booster vaccination. The CDR3 DNA sequence: TGTGCCAGCAGTCTGGGACTAGTCGGAGATACGCAGTATTTT. This sequence encodes CASSLGLVGDTQYF.